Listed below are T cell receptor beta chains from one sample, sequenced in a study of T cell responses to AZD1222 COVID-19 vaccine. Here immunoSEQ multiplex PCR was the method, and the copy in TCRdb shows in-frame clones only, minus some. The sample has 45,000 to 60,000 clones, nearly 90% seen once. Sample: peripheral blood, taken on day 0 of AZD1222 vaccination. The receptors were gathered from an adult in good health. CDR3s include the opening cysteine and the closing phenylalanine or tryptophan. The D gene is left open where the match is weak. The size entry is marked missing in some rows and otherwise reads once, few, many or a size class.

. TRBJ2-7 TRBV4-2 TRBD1 TGTGCCAGCAGCCAATCCCAGGGACAGAACTACGAGCAGTACTTC CASSQSQGQNYEQYF
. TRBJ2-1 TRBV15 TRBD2 TGTGCCACCAGCACCCCCGGGGGGGGGCGAGTAGGTGAGCAGTTCTTC CATSTPGGGRVGEQFF
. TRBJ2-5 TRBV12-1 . TGTGCCAGCAGCCTAGCCGGGACAGGCTACGAGACCCAGTACTTC CASSLAGTGYETQYF
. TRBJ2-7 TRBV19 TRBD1 TGTGCCAGTAGTGATACAGGGGGCTCCTACGAGCAGTACTTC CASSDTGGSYEQYF
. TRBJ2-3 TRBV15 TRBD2 TGTGCCACCAGCAGAGAAGTGTTTAGCGGGGGGGCAACAGATACGCAGTATTTT CATSREVFSGGATDTQYF
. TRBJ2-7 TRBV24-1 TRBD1 TGTGCCACCAGCACAGGGGACGAGCAGTACTTC CATSTGDEQYF
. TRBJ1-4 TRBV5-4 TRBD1 TGTGCCAGCAGCTTGGAGGGGGCCGGGGTAGGTGAAAAACTGTTTTTT CASSLEGAGVGEKLFF
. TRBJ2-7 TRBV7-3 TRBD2 TGTGCCAGCAGGTCCACTAGCGGGGGGTCTTCCTACGAGCAGTACTTC CASRSTSGGSSYEQYF
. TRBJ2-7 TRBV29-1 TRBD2 TGCAGCGCCCGACTTGGGGGGGCCTACGAGCAGTACTTC CSARLGGAYEQYF
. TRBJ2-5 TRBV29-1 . TGCAGCGTTGGAAGAGGGCTGCAAGAGACCCAGTACTTC CSVGRGLQETQYF
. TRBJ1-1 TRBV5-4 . TGTGCCAGCAGCTTGGCTCAGAACACTGAAGCTTTCTTT CASSLAQNTEAFF
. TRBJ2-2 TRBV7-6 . TGTGCCAGCAGCTGGGGCCGTAACACCGGGGAGCTGTTTTTT CASSWGRNTGELFF
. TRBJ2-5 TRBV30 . TGTGCCTGGAGTGCCAACTCAGGGTTCGGGGAGACCCAGTACTTC CAWSANSGFGETQYF
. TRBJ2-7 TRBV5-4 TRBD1 TGTGCCAGCAGCCCCGGGACAGGGGGTTCCTACGAGCAGTACTTC CASSPGTGGSYEQYF
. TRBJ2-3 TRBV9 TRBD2 TGTGCCAGCAGCGTAGCTACCCTAGCGGGGTCTGGAGATACGCAGTATTTT CASSVATLAGSGDTQYF
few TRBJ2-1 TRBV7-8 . TGTGCCAGCAGCGAATCCCATGGGGCCTACAATGAGCAGTTCTTC CASSESHGAYNEQFF
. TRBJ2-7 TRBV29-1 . TGCAGCGTTCTACAGAGCTCCTACGAGCAGTACTTC CSVLQSSYEQYF
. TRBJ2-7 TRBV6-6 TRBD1 TGTGCCAGCAGCAGCCGGGACAGGGGGGCCTACGAGCAGTACTTC CASSSRDRGAYEQYF
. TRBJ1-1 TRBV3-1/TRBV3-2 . TGTGCCAGCAGCCAAGAAGGCTGGGGGTTGAACACTGAAGCTTTCTTT CASSQEGWGLNTEAFF
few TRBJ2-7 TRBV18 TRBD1 TGTGCCAGCTCACCTCAACAGGGGGACTACGAGCAGTACTTC CASSPQQGDYEQYF
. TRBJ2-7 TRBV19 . TGTGCCAGTAGTGTGGGGGCAGGATACGAGCAGTACTTC CASSVGAGYEQYF
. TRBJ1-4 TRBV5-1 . TGCGCCAGCAGCCGACAGGCCGGGACTGATGAAAAACTGTTTTTT CASSRQAGTDEKLFF
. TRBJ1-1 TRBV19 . TGTGCCAGTAGTAAGCGACCAGTGTCGTTTGTGAACACTGAAGCTTTCTTT CASSKRPVSFVNTEAFF
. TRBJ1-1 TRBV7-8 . TGTGCCAGCAGCTTAGCCCCTTGGACCGGTGAAGCTTTCTTT CASSLAPWTGEAFF
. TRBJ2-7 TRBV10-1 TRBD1 TGCGCCAGCACCTCCGGGGCAGGGGGCAACGAGCAGTACTTC CASTSGAGGNEQYF
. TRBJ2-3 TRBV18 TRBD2 TGTGCCAGCTCACCACCGGGTGCTAGCGGGGGGGCGGATACGCAGTATTTT CASSPPGASGGADTQYF
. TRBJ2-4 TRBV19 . TGTGCCAGTGACTCCCGACGCATTAAGGACAGAAATCAACTAGCCAAAAACATTCAGTACTTC CASDSRRIKDRNQLAKNIQYF
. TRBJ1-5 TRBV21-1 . TGTGCCAGCAGCCCCCCGGTGAGGGGGAATTATCAGCCCCAGCATTTT CASSPPVRGNYQPQHF
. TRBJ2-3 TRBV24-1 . TGTGCCACCAGTGATTCGGGGGAAGATACGCAGTATTTT CATSDSGEDTQYF
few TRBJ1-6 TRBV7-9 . TGTGCCAGCAGCTCAATCAAGGGGGTATCACCCCTCCACTTT CASSSIKGVSPLHF
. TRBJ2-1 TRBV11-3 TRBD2 TGTGCCAGCAGCCGTAGCGGGGGGAGCTCCTACAATGAGCAGTTCTTC CASSRSGGSSYNEQFF
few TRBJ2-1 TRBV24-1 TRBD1 TGTGCCACCAGTGACACCAGGGGGCGAGTGAATGAGCAGTTCTTC CATSDTRGRVNEQFF
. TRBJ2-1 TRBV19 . TGTGCCAGTAGTAAGGGTGAAAGCTCCTACAATGAGCAGTTCTTC CASSKGESSYNEQFF
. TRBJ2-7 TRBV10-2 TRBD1 TGCGCCAGCAGTGAGTTGGGACAGGGCGGTAGGGACGAGCAGTACTTC CASSELGQGGRDEQYF
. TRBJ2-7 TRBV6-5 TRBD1 TGTGCCAGCAGTTTGGGACAGGGGGGATACGAGCAGTACTTC CASSLGQGGYEQYF
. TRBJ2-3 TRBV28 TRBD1 TGTGCCAGCAGTTTAGGGACAGGGCACACAGATACGCAGTATTTT CASSLGTGHTDTQYF
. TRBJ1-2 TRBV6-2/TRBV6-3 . TGTGCCAGCAGTTACCCTCAGGGTGGCTATGGCTACACCTTC CASSYPQGGYGYTF
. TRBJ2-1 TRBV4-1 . TGCGCCAGCAGCCAAGAGTGGGGGACACGTGGCAATGAGCAGTTCTTC CASSQEWGTRGNEQFF
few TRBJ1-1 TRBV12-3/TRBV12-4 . TGTGCCAGCAGGAGTAACACTGAAGCTTTCTTT CASRSNTEAFF
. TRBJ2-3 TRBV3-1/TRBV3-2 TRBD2 TGTGCCAGCAGCCAAGCGTCTAGCGGGGGCCGGGCAGATACGCAGTATTTT CASSQASSGGRADTQYF
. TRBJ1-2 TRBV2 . TGTGCCAGCAGTTATGGCTTCGGGCAGGACTATCGCTACACCTTC CASSYGFGQDYRYTF
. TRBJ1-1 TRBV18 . TGTGCCAGCTCACTTCGTACCTTCTTGAACACTGAAGCTTTCTTT CASSLRTFLNTEAFF